This T cell receptor (beta chain) was identified in a study of beta chain features in type 1 diabetes. cDNA synthesis used the whole RNA isolate, giving expressed TCRB sequences. Measured with immunoSEQ multiplex PCR; TCRdb has only the in-frame clones, and not every one. The sample holds about half a million clones, about an eighth seen once. Looked up from germline, CDR1 is LNHNV and CDR2 is YYDKDF (reference sequence). The trim removed 5 bases at V and 6 bases at J, leaving 10 bases unmatched. The CDR3 is 15 residues long. The sequenced material came from naive CD4+ T cells from blood. The chain is built from TRBV15 and TRBJ1-5, with TRBD1 identical over 7 bases. The source of this sequence is a woman younger than 30 in good health. This CDR3 reads CATSFQDRIGQPQHF. The CDR3, as DNA: TGTGCCACCAGCTTCCAGGACAGGATAGGTCAGCCCCAGCATTTT.